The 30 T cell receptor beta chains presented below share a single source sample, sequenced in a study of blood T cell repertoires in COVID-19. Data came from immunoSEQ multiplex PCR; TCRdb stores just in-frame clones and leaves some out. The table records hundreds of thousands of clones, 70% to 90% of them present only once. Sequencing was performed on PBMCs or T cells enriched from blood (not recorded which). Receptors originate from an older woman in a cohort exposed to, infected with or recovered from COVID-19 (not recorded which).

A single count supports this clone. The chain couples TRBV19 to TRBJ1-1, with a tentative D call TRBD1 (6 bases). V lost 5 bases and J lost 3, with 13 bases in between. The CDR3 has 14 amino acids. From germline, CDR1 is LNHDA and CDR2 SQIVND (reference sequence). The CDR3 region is CASSPQGRDTEAFF. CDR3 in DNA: TGTGCCAGTAGTCCACAGGGTCGGGACACTGAAGCTTTCTTT.

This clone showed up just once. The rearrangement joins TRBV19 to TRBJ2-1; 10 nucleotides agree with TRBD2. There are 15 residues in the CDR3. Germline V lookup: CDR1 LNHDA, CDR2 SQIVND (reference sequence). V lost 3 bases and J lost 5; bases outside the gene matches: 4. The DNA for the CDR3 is TGTGCCAGTAGTATTAGCGGGAGGATCCACAATGAGCAGTTCTTC. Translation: CASSISGRIHNEQFF.

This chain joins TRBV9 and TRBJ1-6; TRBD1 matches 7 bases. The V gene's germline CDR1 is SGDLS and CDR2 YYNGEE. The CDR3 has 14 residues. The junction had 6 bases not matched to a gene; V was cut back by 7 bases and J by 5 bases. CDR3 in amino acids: CASRSGTDNSPLHF. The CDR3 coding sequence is TGTGCCAGCCGATCCGGGACAGATAATTCACCCCTCCACTTT.

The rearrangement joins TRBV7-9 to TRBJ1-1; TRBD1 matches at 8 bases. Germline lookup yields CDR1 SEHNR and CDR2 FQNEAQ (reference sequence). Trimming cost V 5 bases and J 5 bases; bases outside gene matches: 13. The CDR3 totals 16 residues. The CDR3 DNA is TGTGCCAGCAGCCCCCGGACAGGGAGGGAGAAGACTGAAGCTTTCTTT. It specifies CASSPRTGREKTEAFF.

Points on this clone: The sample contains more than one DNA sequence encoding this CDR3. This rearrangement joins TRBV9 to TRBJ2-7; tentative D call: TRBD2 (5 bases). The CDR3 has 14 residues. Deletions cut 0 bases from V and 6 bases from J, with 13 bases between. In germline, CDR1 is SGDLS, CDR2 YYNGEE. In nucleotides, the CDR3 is TGTGCCAGCAGCGTAGGTGGGAGAGGTTCCGAGCAGTACTTC. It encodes CASSVGGRGSEQYF.

In nucleotides, the CDR3 is TGTGCCAGCAGCCCTCAGCGGGAGGATAACACCGGGGAGCTGTTTTTT. Translated, it gives CASSPQREDNTGELFF. The V gene is TRBV21-1, the J gene TRBJ2-2; the table's D gene call, TRBD2, was not cross checked with the DNA. TRBV21-1 is a pseudogene locus. CDR3 length: 16 amino acids.

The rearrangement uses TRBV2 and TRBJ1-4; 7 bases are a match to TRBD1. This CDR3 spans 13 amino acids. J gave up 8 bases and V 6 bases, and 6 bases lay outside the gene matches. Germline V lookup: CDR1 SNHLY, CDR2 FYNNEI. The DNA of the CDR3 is TGTGCCAGCAGAACAGGGGCATGGGAAAAACTGTTTTTT. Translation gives CASRTGAWEKLFF. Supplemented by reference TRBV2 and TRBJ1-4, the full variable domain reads EPEVTQTPSHQVTQMGQEVILRCVPISNHLYFYWYRQILGQKVEFLVSFYNNEISEKSEIFDDQFSVERPDGSNFTLKIRSTKLEDSAMYFCASRTGAWEKLFFGSGTQLSVL.

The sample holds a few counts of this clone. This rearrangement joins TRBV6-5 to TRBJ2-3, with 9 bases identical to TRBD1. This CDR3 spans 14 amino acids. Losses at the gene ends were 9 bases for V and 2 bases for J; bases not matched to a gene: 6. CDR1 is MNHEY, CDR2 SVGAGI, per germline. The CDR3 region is CASATGGATDTQYF. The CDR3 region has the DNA TGTGCCAGTGCGACAGGGGGGGCCACAGATACGCAGTATTTT.

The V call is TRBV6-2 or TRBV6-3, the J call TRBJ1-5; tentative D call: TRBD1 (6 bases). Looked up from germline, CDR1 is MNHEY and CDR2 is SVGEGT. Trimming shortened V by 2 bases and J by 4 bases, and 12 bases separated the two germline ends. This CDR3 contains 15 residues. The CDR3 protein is CASSYGGLGNQPQHF. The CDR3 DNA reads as TGTGCCAGCAGTTACGGGGGCTTGGGTAATCAGCCCCAGCATTTT.

CDR3 sequence: CSVVGTGLAKNIQYF. In DNA form, the CDR3 reads TGCAGCGTGGTCGGGACAGGGTTAGCCAAAAACATTCAGTACTTC. The chain uses TRBV29-1 and TRBJ2-4, with 9 positions matching TRBD1. The length of the CDR3 is 15 residues. Losses at the gene ends were 6 bases for V and 0 bases for J; bases not matched to a gene: 6. Germline CDR1 is SQVTM and CDR2 is ANQGSEA.

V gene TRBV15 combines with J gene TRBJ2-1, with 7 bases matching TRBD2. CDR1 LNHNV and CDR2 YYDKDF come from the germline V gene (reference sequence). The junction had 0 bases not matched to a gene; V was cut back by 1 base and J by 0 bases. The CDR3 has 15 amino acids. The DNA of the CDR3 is TGTGCCACCAGCAGAGTAGCGGGCTCCTACAATGAGCAGTTCTTC. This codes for CATSRVAGSYNEQFF.

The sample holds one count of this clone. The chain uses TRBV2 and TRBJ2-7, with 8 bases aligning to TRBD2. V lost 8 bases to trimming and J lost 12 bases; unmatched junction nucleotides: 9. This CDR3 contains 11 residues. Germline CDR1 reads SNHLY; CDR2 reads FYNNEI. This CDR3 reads CASLLTGGMYF. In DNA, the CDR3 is TGTGCCAGCCTGCTAACGGGAGGGATGTACTTC.

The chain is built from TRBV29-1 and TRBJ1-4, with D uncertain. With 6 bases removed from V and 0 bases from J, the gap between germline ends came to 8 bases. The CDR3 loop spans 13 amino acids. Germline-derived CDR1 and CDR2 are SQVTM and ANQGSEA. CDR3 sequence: CSVRDATNEKLFF. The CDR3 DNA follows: TGCAGCGTGAGGGATGCAACTAATGAAAAACTGTTTTTT.

The DNA of the CDR3 is TGTGCCAGCAGCCTGGGGGGGGCCAGTCAGCCCCAGCATTTT. Translated: CASSLGGASQPQHF. V and J are TRBV3-1 (or the pseudogene TRBV3-2) and TRBJ1-5, with D maybe TRBD1 (6 bases). CDR3 length equals 14 residues. Trimming took off 4 bases at V and 6 bases at J, with 13 bases between the two ends. CDR1 and CDR2 from the germline V gene are LGHDT and YNNKEL (reference sequence).

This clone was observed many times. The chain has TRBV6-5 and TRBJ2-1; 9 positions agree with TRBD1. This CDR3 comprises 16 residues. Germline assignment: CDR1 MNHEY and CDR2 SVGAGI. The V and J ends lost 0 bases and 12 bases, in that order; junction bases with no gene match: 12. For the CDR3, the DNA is TGTGCCAGCAGTTACTCAGGGAGGGTACAGGGGGCTGCGCAGTTCTTC. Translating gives CASSYSGRVQGAAQFF.

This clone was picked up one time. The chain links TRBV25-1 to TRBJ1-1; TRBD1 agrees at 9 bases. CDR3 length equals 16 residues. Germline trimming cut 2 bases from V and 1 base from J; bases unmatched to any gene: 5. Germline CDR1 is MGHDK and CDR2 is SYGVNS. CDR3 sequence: CASSEPSTGGNTEAFF. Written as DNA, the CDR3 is TGTGCCAGCAGTGAACCGTCGACAGGGGGGAACACTGAAGCTTTCTTT.

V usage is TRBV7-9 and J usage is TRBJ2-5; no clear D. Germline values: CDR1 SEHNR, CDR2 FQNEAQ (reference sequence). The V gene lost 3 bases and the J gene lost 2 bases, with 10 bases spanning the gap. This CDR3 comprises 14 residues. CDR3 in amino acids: CASSFYTKQETQYF. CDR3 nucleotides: TGTGCCAGCAGCTTTTATACTAAACAAGAGACCCAGTACTTC.

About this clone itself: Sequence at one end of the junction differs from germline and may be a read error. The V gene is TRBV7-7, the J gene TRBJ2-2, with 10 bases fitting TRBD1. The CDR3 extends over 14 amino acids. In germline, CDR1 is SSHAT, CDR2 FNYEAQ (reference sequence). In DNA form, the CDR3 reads TGTGCTAGCAGCTTAGACCGGGACAGGGGCGCGCTGTTTTTT. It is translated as CASSLDRDRGALFF. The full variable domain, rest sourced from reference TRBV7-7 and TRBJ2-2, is GAGVSQSPRYKVTKRGQDVTLRCDPISSHATLYWYQQALGQGPEFLTYFNYEAQPDKSGLPSDRFSAERPEGSISTLTIQRTEQRDSAMYRCASSLDRDRGALFFGEGSRLTVL.

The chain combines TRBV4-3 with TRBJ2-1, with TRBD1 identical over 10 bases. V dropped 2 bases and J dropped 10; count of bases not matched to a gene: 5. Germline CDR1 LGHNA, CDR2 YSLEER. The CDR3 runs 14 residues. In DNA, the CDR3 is TGCGCCAGCAGCCAACGACAGGGGGCGAGGGAGCAGTTCTTC. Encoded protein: CASSQRQGAREQFF.

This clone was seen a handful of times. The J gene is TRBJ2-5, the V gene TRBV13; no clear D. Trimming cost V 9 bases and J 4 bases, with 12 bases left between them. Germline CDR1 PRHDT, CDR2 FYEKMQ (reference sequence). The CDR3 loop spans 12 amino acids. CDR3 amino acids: CASSRSRETQYF. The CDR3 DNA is TGTGCCAGTTCCCGGTCTCGAGAGACCCAGTACTTC.

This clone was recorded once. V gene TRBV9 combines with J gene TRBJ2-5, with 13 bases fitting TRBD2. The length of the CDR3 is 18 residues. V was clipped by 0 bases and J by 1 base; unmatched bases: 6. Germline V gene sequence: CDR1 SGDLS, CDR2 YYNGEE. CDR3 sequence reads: CASSVGLAGGLPQETQYF. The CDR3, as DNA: TGTGCCAGCAGCGTAGGACTAGCGGGAGGTTTGCCCCAAGAGACCCAGTACTTC.

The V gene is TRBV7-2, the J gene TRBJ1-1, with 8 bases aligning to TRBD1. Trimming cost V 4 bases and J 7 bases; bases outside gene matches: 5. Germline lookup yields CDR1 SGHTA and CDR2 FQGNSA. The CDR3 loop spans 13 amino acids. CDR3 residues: CASSSQDRVEAFF. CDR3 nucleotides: TGTGCCAGCAGCTCGCAGGACAGGGTTGAAGCTTTCTTT.

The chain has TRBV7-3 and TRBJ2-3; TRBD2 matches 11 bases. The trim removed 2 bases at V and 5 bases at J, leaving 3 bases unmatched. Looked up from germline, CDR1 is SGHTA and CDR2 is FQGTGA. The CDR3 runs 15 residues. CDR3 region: CASSLVAGGGDTQYF. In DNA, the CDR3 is TGTGCCAGCAGCTTAGTAGCGGGAGGGGGAGATACGCAGTATTTT.

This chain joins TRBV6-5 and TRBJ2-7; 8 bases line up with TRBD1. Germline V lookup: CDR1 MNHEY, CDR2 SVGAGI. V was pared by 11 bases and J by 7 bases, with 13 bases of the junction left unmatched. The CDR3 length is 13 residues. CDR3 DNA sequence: TGTGCCGCCAAAAGGACAGGGTCGGGGGAGCAGTACTTC. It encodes CAAKRTGSGEQYF.

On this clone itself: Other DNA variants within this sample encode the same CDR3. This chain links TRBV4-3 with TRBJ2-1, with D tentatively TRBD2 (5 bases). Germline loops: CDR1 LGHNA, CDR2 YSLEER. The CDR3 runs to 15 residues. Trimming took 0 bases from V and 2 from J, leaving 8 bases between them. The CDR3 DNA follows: TGCGCCAGCAGCCAAGAAACGGGAACCTACAATGAGCAGTTCTTC. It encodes CASSQETGTYNEQFF.

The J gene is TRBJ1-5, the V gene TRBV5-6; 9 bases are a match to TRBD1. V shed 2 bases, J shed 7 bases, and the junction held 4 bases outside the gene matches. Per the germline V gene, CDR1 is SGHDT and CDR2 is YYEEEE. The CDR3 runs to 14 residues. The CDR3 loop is CASSFRTGVQPQHF. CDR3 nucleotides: TGTGCCAGCAGCTTTCGGACAGGGGTACAGCCCCAGCATTTT.

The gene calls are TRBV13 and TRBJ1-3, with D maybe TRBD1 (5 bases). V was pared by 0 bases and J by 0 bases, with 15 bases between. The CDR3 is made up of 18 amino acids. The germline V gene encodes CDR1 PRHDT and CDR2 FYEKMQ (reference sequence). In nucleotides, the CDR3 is TGTGCCAGCAGCTTAGGTTACTTTACAGGCACCTCTGGAAACACCATATATTTT. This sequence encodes CASSLGYFTGTSGNTIYF.

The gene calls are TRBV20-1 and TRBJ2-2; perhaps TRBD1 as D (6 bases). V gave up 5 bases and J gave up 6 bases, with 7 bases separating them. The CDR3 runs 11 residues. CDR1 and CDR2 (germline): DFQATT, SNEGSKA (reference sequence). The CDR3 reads CSAYRAGELFF. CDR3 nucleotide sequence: TGCAGTGCTTACAGGGCCGGGGAGCTGTTTTTT.

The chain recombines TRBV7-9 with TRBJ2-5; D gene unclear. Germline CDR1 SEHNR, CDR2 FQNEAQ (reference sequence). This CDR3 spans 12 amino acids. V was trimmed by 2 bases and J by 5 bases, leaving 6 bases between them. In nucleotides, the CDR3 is TGTGCCAGCAGCTTATCGGGTGAGACCCAGTACTTC. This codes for CASSLSGETQYF.

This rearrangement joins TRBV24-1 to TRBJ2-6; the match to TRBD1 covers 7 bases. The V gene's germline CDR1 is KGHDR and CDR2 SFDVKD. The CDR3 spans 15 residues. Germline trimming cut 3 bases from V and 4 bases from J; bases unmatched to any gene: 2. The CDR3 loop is CATSDRGRGANVLTF. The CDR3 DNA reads TGTGCCACCAGTGATAGGGGGCGAGGGGCCAACGTCCTGACTTTC.